The 7 T cell receptor beta chains listed next were all sequenced from one sample in a study of siplizumab effects on memory and regulatory T cells. Profiling relied on immunoSEQ multiplex PCR, and the TCRdb table lists in-frame clones only, not all of them. Among around 110,000 clones listed, around 94% were seen once. The sequenced sample was non-Treg CD4+ T cells sorted from blood. These receptors were collected from a human donor in good health.

CDR3: CASSLGQGYYGYTF. CDR3 DNA: TGTGCCAGCAGCCTGGGACAGGGTTACTATGGCTACACCTTC. This chain links TRBV5-4 with TRBJ1-2; 9 nucleotides match TRBD1. The CDR3 is 14 amino acids. Germline V gene lookup returns CDR1 SGHNT and CDR2 YYREEE (reference sequence). The junction had 4 bases not matched to a gene; V was cut back by 4 bases and J by 3 bases. The variable domain in full, completed from reference TRBV5-4 and TRBJ1-2, reads ETGVTQSPTHLIKTRGQQVTLRCSSQSGHNTVSWYQQALGQGPQFIFQYYREEENGRGNFPPRFSGLQFPNYSSELNVNALELDDSALYLCASSLGQGYYGYTFGSGTRLTVV.

The chain couples TRBV28 to TRBJ2-1, with D hard to call. This CDR3 is built from 14 residues. Germline V gene sequence: CDR1 MDHEN, CDR2 SYDVKM. V lost 7 bases, J lost 6 bases, and 16 bases lay in between. The CDR3: CASTLSLKFNEQFF. The DNA for the CDR3 is TGTGCCAGCACCCTGAGCCTGAAATTCAATGAGCAGTTCTTC.

V and J are TRBV10-1 and TRBJ1-2, with 10 bases lining up with TRBD1. There are 18 residues in the CDR3. Germline CDR1 is WNHNN and CDR2 is SYGVQD (reference sequence). Trimming at V came to 3 bases and at J to 8 bases, leaving 18 bases not matched to a gene. The chain's CDR3 is CASSDSGQGVEGEGGYTF. The CDR3 bases are TGCGCCAGCAGTGACTCCGGACAGGGGGTCGAGGGTGAAGGCGGCTACACCTTC.

Concerning this clone: Other DNA sequences from this sample encode an identical CDR3 as well. This chain connects TRBV5-6 to TRBJ2-4; TRBD1 might be the D (6 bases). In germline, CDR1 is SGHDT, CDR2 YYEEEE. V was trimmed by 0 bases and J by 6 bases, leaving 10 bases between them. There are 14 residues in the CDR3. CDR3 protein: CASSLAGVGNIQYF. DNA for the CDR3: TGTGCCAGCAGCTTGGCAGGGGTAGGAAACATTCAGTACTTC.

To note about this clone: The germline gene is not matched at one end of the junction; a read error may be the cause. V usage is TRBV20-1 and J usage is TRBJ2-5; no clear D. The CDR3 extends over 11 amino acids. Per germline, CDR1 DFQATT and CDR2 SNEGSKA (reference sequence). The CDR3 loop reads CSARSSEPQYF. The CDR3 nucleotides are TGCAGTGCTAGGAGCTCAGAGCCCCAGTACTTC.

The chain uses TRBV6-1 and TRBJ1-1; D might be TRBD1 (6 bases). With 6 bases removed from V and 3 bases from J, the gap between germline ends came to 14 bases. This CDR3 contains 14 residues. Germline V gives CDR1 MNHNS, CDR2 SASEGT. The CDR3 nucleotides read TGTGCCAGCAGACCCAGGGGATGGGACACTGAAGCTTTCTTT. It encodes CASRPRGWDTEAFF.

The V call is TRBV27, the J call TRBJ1-2, with D perhaps TRBD1 (5 bases). The CDR3 is 15 residues long. The germline V gene encodes CDR1 MNHEY and CDR2 SMNVEV (reference sequence). V lost 2 bases, J lost 4 bases, and 14 bases lay in between. CDR3 sequence (DNA): TGTGCCAGCAGTTTACATCAGGGAACGGGCTATGGCTACACCTTC. It is translated as CASSLHQGTGYGYTF.